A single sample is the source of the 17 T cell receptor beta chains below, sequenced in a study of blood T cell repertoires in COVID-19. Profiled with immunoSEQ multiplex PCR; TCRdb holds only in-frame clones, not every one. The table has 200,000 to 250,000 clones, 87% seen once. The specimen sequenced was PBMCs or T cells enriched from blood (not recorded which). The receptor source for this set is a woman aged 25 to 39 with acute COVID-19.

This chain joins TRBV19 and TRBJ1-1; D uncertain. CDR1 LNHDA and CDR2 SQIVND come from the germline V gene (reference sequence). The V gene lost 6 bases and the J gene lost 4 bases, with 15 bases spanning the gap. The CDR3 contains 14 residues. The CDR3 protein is CASRADGLSTEAFF. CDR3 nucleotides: TGTGCCAGTAGGGCGGATGGGTTGAGCACTGAAGCTTTCTTT.

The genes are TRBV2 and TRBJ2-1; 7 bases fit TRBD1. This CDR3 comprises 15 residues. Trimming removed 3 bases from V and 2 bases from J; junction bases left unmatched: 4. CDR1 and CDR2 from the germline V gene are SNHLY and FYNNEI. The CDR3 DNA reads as TGTGCCAGCAGTGACCGGGACAGACCCTACAATGAGCAGTTCTTC. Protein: CASSDRDRPYNEQFF. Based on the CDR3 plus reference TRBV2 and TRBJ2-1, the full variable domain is EPEVTQTPSHQVTQMGQEVILRCVPISNHLYFYWYRQILGQKVEFLVSFYNNEISEKSEIFDDQFSVERPDGSNFTLKIRSTKLEDSAMYFCASSDRDRPYNEQFFGPGTRLTVL.

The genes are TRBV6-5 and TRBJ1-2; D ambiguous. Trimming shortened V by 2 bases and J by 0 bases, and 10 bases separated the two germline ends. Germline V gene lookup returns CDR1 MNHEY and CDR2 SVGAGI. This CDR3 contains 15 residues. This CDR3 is CASSYPGLANYGYTF. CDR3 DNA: TGTGCCAGCAGTTACCCCGGGTTAGCTAACTATGGCTACACCTTC.

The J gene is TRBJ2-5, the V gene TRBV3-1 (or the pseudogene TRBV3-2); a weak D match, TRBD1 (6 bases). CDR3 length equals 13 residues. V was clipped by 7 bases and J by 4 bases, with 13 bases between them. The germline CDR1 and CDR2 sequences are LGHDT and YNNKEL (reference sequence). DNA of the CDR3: TGTGCCAGCACGCCACAGGGCCCAGAGACCCAGTACTTC. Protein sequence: CASTPQGPETQYF.

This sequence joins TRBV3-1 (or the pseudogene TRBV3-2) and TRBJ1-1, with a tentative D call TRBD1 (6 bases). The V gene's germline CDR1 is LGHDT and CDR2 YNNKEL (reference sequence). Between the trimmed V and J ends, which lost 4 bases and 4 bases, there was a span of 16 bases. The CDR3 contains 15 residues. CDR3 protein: CASSPLGAGSTEAFF. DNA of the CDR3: TGTGCCAGCAGCCCATTGGGGGCTGGAAGCACTGAAGCTTTCTTT.

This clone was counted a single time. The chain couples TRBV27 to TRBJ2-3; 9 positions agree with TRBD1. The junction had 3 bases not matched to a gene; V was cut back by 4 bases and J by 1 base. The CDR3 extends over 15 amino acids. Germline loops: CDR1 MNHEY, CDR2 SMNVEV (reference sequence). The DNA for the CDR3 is TGTGCCAGCAGTTCCCACAGGGGGCGCACAGATACGCAGTATTTT. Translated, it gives CASSSHRGRTDTQYF.

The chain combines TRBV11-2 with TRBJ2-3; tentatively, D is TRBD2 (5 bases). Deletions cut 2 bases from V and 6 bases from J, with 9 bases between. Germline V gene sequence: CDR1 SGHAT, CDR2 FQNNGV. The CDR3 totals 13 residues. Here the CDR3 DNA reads TGTGCCAGCAGCTTATGGGAGAAGGATACGCAGTATTTT. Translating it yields CASSLWEKDTQYF.

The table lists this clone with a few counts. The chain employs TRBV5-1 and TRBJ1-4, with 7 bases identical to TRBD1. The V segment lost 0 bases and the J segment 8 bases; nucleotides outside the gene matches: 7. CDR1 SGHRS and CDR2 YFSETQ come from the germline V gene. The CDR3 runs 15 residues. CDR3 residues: CASSLASGGREKLFF. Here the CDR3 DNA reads TGCGCCAGCAGCTTGGCCTCAGGGGGGAGAGAAAAACTGTTTTTT.

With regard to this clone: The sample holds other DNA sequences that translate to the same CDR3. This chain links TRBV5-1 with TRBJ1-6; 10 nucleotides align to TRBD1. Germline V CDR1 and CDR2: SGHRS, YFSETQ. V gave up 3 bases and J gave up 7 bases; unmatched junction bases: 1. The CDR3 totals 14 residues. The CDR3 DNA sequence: TGCGCCAGCAGCTCGGGACAGGGGAATTCACCCCTCCACTTT. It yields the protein CASSSGQGNSPLHF.

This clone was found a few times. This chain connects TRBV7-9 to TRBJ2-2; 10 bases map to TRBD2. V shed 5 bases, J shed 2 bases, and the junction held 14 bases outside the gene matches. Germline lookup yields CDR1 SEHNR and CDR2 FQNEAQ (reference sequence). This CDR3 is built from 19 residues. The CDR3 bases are TGTGCCAGCAGCCGTCTGAGGGGGACTAGCGATACCAACACCGGGGAGCTGTTTTTT. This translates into CASSRLRGTSDTNTGELFF.

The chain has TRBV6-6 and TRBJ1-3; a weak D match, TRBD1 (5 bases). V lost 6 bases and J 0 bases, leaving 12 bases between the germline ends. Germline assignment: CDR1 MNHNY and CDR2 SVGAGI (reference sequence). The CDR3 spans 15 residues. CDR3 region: CASRPGLYSGNTIYF. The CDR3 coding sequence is TGTGCCAGCAGGCCGGGACTGTACTCTGGAAACACCATATATTTT.

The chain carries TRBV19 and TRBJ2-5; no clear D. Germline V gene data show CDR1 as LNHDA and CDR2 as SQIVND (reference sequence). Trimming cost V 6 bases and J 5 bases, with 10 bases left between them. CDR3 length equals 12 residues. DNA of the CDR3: TGTGCCAGTAGCACGGCAGGTGAGACCCAGTACTTC. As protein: CASSTAGETQYF. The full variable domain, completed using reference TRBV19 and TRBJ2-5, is DGGITQSPKYLFRKEGQNVTLSCEQNLNHDAMYWYRQDPGQGLRLIYYSQIVNDFQKGDIAEGYSVSREKKESFPLTVTSAQKNPTAFYLCASSTAGETQYFGPGTRLLVL.

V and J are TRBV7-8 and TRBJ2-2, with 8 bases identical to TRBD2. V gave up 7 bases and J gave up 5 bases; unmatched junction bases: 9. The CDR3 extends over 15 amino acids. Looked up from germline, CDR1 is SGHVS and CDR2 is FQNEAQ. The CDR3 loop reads CASTRAERGTGELFF. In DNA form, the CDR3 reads TGTGCCAGCACCCGAGCTGAGCGGGGGACCGGGGAGCTGTTTTTT.

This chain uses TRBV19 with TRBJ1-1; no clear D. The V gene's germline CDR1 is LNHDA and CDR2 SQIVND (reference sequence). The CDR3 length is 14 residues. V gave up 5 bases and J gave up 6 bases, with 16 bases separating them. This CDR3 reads CASSPRSDGAEAFF. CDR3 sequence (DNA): TGTGCCAGTAGTCCGCGGTCCGACGGGGCTGAAGCTTTCTTT. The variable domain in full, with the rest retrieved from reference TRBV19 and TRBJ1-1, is DGGITQSPKYLFRKEGQNVTLSCEQNLNHDAMYWYRQDPGQGLRLIYYSQIVNDFQKGDIAEGYSVSREKKESFPLTVTSAQKNPTAFYLCASSPRSDGAEAFFGQGTRLTVV.

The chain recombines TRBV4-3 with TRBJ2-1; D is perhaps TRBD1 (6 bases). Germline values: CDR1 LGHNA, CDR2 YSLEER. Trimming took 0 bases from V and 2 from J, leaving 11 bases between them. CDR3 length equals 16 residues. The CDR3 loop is CASSQEPPGAYNEQFF. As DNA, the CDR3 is TGCGCCAGCAGCCAAGAACCCCCAGGGGCCTACAATGAGCAGTTCTTC.

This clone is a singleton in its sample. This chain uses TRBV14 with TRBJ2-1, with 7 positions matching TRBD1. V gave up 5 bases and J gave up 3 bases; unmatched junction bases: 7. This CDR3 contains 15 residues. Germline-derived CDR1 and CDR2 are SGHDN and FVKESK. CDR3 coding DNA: TGTGCCAGCAGCAGAGCAGGGGGTCTCTACAATGAGCAGTTCTTC. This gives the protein CASSRAGGLYNEQFF.

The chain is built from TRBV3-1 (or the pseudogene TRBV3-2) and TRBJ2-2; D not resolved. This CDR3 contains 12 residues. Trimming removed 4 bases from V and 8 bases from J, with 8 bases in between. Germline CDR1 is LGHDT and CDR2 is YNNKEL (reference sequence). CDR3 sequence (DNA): TGTGCCAGCAGCCCCCTAGTAGGGGAGCTGTTTTTT. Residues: CASSPLVGELFF.